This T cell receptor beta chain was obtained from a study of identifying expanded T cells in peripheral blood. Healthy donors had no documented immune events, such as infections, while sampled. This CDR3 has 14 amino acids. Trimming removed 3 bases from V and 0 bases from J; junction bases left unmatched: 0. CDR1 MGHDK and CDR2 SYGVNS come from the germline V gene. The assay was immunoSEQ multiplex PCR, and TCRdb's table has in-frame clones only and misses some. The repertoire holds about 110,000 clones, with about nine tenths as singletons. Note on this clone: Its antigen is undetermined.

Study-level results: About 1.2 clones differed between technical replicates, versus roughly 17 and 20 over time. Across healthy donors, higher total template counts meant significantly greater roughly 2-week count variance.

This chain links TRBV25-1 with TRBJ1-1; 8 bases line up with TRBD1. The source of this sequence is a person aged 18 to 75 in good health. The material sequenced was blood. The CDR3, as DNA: TGTGCCAGCAGTGAGGACAGGGTGAACACTGAAGCTTTCTTT. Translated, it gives CASSEDRVNTEAFF.